These T cell receptor beta chains were read from a single sample in a study of CD8+ T cells in alopecia areata. Method: immunoSEQ multiplex PCR; TCRdb's copy keeps in-frame clones and lacks some. The sample holds 93,000 or so clones, about nine tenths seen once. Sequences were derived from CD8+ T cells sorted from blood, sampled around week 34, from a patient treated with tofacitinib. The receptors come from a human donor with alopecia areata. Each CDR3 is given with its conserved first and last residue. The D gene is left open where the match is weak. Not all rows give a size; the values are once, few, many and, for expanded clones, a class.

-	-	TRBJ2-7	TRBV29-1	CSVAEQGLAQMPYEQYF	TGCAGCGTTGCTGAGCAGGGGTTAGCTCAAATGCCCTACGAGCAGTACTTC
once	-	TRBJ2-3	TRBV11-2	CASSSTPRADTQYF	TGTGCCAGCAGCTCGACCCCTAGGGCAGATACGCAGTATTTT
-	TRBD1	TRBJ1-4	TRBV11-2	CASSLAGQVNEKLFF	TGTGCCAGCAGCTTAGCCGGACAGGTTAATGAAAAACTGTTTTTT
-	-	TRBJ2-3	TRBV5-1	CASSLGEGPDTQYF	TGCGCCAGCAGCTTGGGGGAAGGCCCAGATACGCAGTATTTT
-	-	TRBJ2-3	TRBV27	CASSILTGLNTQYF	TGTGCCAGCAGTATCCTCACAGGGTTGAATACGCAGTATTTT
-	-	TRBJ1-1	TRBV6-1	CASSEAFGGGDTEAFF	TGTGCCAGCAGTGAAGCGTTCGGGGGCGGCGACACTGAAGCTTTCTTT
-	TRBD2	TRBJ2-1	TRBV25-1	CASSDSGLGTYNEQFF	TGTGCCAGCAGTGACTCGGGACTAGGCACCTACAATGAGCAGTTCTTC
-	TRBD1	TRBJ2-3	TRBV2	CASSEMTGTDTQYF	TGTGCCAGCAGTGAAATGACAGGGACAGATACGCAGTATTTT
-	-	TRBJ1-1	TRBV9	CASSGRLGNTEAFF	TGTGCCAGCAGCGGACGCCTTGGGAACACTGAAGCTTTCTTT
-	TRBD2	TRBJ2-1	TRBV29-1	CSVPQPGLADPNEQFF	TGCAGCGTCCCGCAACCGGGACTAGCGGACCCCAATGAGCAGTTCTTC
few	TRBD1	TRBJ2-1	TRBV30	CAWRQGAYNEQFF	TGTGCCTGGCGACAGGGGGCTTACAATGAGCAGTTCTTC
-	-	TRBJ1-1	TRBV27	CASSFGRGAYTEAFF	TGTGCCAGCAGTTTTGGTAGGGGGGCCTACACTGAAGCTTTCTTT
-	TRBD1	TRBJ2-3	TRBV7-9	CASSHDRARTDTQYF	TGCGCCAGCAGCCACGACAGGGCTCGGACAGATACGCAGTATTTT
once	-	TRBJ1-5	TRBV19	CASSSGQPHQPQHF	TGTGCCAGTAGTAGTGGACAGCCTCATCAGCCCCAGCATTTT
-	-	TRBJ1-5	TRBV11-2	CASSLGGTQPQHF	TGTGCCAGCAGCTTGGGGGGGACTCAGCCCCAGCATTTT
-	-	TRBJ1-2	TRBV19	CASSMIRDGDNGYTF	TGTGCCAGTAGTATGATCCGGGATGGGGATAATGGCTACACCTTC
-	-	TRBJ2-1	TRBV29-1	CSVVGETYNEQFF	TGCAGCGTTGTTGGCGAGACCTACAATGAGCAGTTCTTC
-	-	TRBJ2-6	TRBV27	CASSSYPRQGSGANVLTF	TGTGCCAGCAGTTCCTACCCCCGCCAGGGATCTGGGGCCAACGTCCTGACTTTC
-	TRBD1	TRBJ2-2	TRBV7-7	CASRTGQGDTGELFF	TGTGCCAGCAGAACGGGACAGGGGGACACCGGGGAGCTGTTTTTT
few	-	TRBJ2-7	TRBV7-2	CASSQAGALPYEQYF	TGTGCCAGCAGCCAAGCAGGGGCTTTACCCTACGAGCAGTACTTC
-	-	TRBJ1-6	TRBV27	CATSGLNSPLHF	TGTGCCACCTCTGGACTTAATTCACCCCTCCACTTT
-	-	TRBJ1-2	TRBV7-9	CASREGTYGYTF	TGTGCCAGCAGAGAGGGGACCTATGGCTACACCTTC
-	TRBD1	TRBJ1-3	TRBV27	CANSTGVNSGNTIYF	TGTGCCAATTCCACAGGGGTCAACTCTGGAAACACCATATATTTT
-	-	TRBJ1-2	TRBV9	CASSAYGIGVGDDGYTF	TGTGCCAGCAGCGCCTACGGGATAGGTGTGGGTGATGATGGCTACACCTTC
-	-	TRBJ1-1	TRBV20-1	CSAVRGTEAFF	TGCAGTGCTGTCAGAGGGACTGAAGCTTTCTTT
-	TRBD2	TRBJ2-5	TRBV13	CASSHGTSGNQETQYF	TGTGCCAGCAGTCATGGGACTAGCGGGAACCAAGAGACCCAGTACTTC
-	-	TRBJ2-7	TRBV2	CASSGGLYEQYF	TGTGCCAGCAGTGGAGGGCTTTACGAGCAGTACTTC
-	TRBD2	TRBJ2-5	TRBV7-8	CASRIGTSGRVGETQYF	TGTGCCAGCCGGATAGGGACTAGCGGGAGGGTAGGGGAGACCCAGTACTTC
once	TRBD1	TRBJ2-3	TRBV7-6	CASSSSQGTDTQYF	TGTGCCAGCAGCTCCTCACAGGGGACAGATACGCAGTATTTT
-	-	TRBJ1-1	TRBV9	CASSVQGSTEAFF	TGTGCCAGCAGCGTACAGGGAAGCACTGAAGCTTTCTTT
-	TRBD2	TRBJ2-7	TRBV29-1	CSVDSSGSSYEQYF	TGCAGCGTTGATTCTAGCGGCTCCTCCTACGAGCAGTACTTC
-	TRBD2	TRBJ2-1	TRBV7-2	CASSLKLAEGEQFF	TGTGCCAGCAGCCTTAAACTAGCGGAGGGTGAGCAGTTCTTC
once	-	TRBJ2-1	TRBV27	CASRRAGRYNEQFF	TGTGCCAGCAGGAGGGCGGGGCGCTACAATGAGCAGTTCTTC
-	TRBD2	TRBJ2-1	TRBV30	CAWSGGLAGAYNEQFF	TGTGCCTGGAGTGGGGGACTAGCGGGAGCCTACAATGAGCAGTTCTTC
-	-	TRBJ2-7	TRBV6-6	CASSPLRDEQYF	TGTGCCAGCAGTCCCCTCAGGGACGAGCAGTACTTC
once	-	TRBJ2-1	TRBV29-1	CSVEEGLSYNEQFF	TGCAGCGTTGAAGAGGGGTTGTCCTACAATGAGCAGTTCTTC
once	-	TRBJ1-1	TRBV7-9	CASGGGGRTEAFF	TGTGCCAGCGGGGGTGGAGGACGGACTGAAGCTTTCTTT
-	TRBD2	TRBJ2-3	TRBV14	CASSQDPSGFTDTQYF	TGTGCCAGCAGCCAAGATCCTAGCGGGTTCACAGATACGCAGTATTTT
few	-	TRBJ2-1	TRBV7-7	CASSLFGDNEQFF	TGTGCCAGCAGCTTATTCGGGGACAATGAGCAGTTCTTC
-	TRBD2	TRBJ2-1	TRBV7-6	CASSLAWAGAYNEQFF	TGTGCCAGCAGCTTAGCGTGGGCGGGAGCCTACAATGAGCAGTTCTTC
-	-	TRBJ2-7	TRBV5-4	CASSFGTLYEQYF	TGTGCCAGCAGCTTCGGGACACTCTACGAGCAGTACTTC
-	-	TRBJ2-1	TRBV19	CASSIGQGGFGIRYADEQFF	TGTGCCAGTAGTATAGGTCAGGGGGGTTTTGGGATACGATACGCCGATGAGCAGTTCTTC
-	-	TRBJ2-7	TRBV13	CASSSTRVGYEQYF	TGTGCCAGCAGTTCTACCAGGGTAGGCTACGAGCAGTACTTC
-	-	TRBJ2-3	TRBV7-7	CASSDSAGFQDTQYF	TGTGCTAGCAGCGATTCAGCAGGGTTTCAAGATACGCAGTATTTT
-	TRBD1	TRBJ2-3	TRBV11-3	CASSPWDSALDTQYF	TGTGCCAGCAGCCCATGGGACAGCGCATTGGATACGCAGTATTTT
-	-	TRBJ1-4	TRBV27	CASSLRSTNEKLFF	TGTGCCAGCAGTTTACGGTCAACTAATGAAAAACTGTTTTTT
once	-	TRBJ2-5	TRBV30	CAWSRDARETQYF	TGTGCCTGGAGCCGGGACGCCCGGGAGACCCAGTACTTC
-	-	TRBJ2-1	TRBV30	CAWSGWAYNEQFF	TGTGCCTGGAGTGGATGGGCCTACAATGAGCAGTTCTTC
-	TRBD1	TRBJ1-2	TRBV27	CASSTRQGHAYGYTF	TGTGCCAGCAGTACCCGACAGGGGCATGCCTATGGCTACACCTTC
-	-	TRBJ2-5	TRBV4-1	CASSQGTGETQYF	TGCGCCAGCAGCCAAGGTACCGGAGAGACCCAGTACTTC
-	-	TRBJ2-3	TRBV2	CASRGRAPYF	TGTGCCAGCAGAGGCCGGGCCCCGTATTTT
-	-	TRBJ2-1	TRBV10-2	CASSESFGAYNEQFF	TGCGCCAGCAGTGAGTCCTTTGGCGCCTACAATGAGCAGTTCTTC
-	-	TRBJ2-1	TRBV5-6	CASSHSRNEQFF	TGTGCCAGCAGCCACTCTAGGAATGAGCAGTTCTTC